This T cell receptor (beta chain) originates from a study of OX40 agonist ivuxolimab in advanced cancers. Study-level findings and limits: Dosing at 0.1 to 3.0 mg/kg was accompanied by clonal expansion of CD4+ and CD8+ blood T cells by week 6. At 0.1-3.0 mg/kg, partial responders had clonal expansion among the lowest observed.

Sequencing used immunoSEQ multiplex PCR; TCRdb keeps in-frame clones, though not all of them. This sample has more than 45,000 clones, with about nine tenths found just once. V lost 6 bases and J lost 4; bases outside the gene matches: 8. The CDR3 is 14 amino acids. Germline V gene sequence: CDR1 MNHEY, CDR2 SVGAGI. Worth noting for this clone: Antigen: not known.

This clonotype originated in an adult with an advanced solid tumor such as melanoma, head and neck, liver or kidney cancer. Sequenced material: CD4+ or CD8+ T cells sorted from blood, taken in a trial of the OX40 agonist ivuxolimab. This sequence joins TRBV6-5 and TRBJ1-2, with 7 bases that match TRBD1. The CDR3: CASSQAGGGYGYTF. Here the CDR3 DNA reads TGTGCCAGCAGCCAGGCAGGGGGAGGCTATGGCTACACCTTC.